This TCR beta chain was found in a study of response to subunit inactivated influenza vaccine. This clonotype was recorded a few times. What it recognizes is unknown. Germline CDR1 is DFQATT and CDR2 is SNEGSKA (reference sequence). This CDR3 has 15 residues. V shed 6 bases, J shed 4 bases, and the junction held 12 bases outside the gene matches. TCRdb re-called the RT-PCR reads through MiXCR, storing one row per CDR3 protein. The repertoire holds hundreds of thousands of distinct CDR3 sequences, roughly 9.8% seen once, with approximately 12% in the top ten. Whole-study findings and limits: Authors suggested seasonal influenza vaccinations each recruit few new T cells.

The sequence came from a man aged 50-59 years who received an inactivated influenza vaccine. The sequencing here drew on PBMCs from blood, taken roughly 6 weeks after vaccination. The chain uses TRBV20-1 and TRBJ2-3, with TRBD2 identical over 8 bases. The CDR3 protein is CSALAGTRGSDTQYF. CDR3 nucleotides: TGCAGTGCATTGGCCGGGACTAGAGGTTCAGATACGCAGTATTTT.